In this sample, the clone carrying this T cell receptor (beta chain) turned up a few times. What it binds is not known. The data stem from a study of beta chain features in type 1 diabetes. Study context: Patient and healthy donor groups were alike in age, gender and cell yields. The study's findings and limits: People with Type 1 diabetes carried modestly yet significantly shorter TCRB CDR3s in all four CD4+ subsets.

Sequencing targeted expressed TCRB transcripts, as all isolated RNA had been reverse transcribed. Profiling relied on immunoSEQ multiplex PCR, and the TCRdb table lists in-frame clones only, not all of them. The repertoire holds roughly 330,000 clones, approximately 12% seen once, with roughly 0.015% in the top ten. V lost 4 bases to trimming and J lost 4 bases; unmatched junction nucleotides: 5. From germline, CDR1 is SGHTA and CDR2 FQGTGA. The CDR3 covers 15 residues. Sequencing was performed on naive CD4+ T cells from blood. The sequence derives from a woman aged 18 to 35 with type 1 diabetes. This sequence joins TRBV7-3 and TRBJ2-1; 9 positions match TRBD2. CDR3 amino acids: CASSSSAGGYNEQFF. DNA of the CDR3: TGTGCCAGCAGCTCCTCCGCGGGAGGGTACAATGAGCAGTTCTTC.